This entry features one T cell receptor beta chain sequence. Its antigen is not identified. The sample is drawn from a study of T-cell memory formation after mild COVID-19. Findings of the study overall: Cross-reactive memory appears to have joined, as suggested by some responding clones showing up in pre-infection memory. From day 15 to 85, contracting clones were balanced between CD4 and CD8, whereas later expanders leaned toward CD4+.

The germline V gene encodes CDR1 WNHNN and CDR2 SYGVQD (reference sequence). CDR3 length equals 12 residues. With V trimmed by 0 bases and J by 10 bases, 0 bases remained unmatched. One entry per CDR3 protein results from TCRdb running MiXCR on the 5' RACE reads. The sample lists 350,000 to 550,000 distinct CDR3 sequences, roughly 18% occurring once. The TCR was taken from a man between 18 and 35 years old who had mild COVID-19 (a few samples of this study predate the infection). Cell type and time point are not known. The rearrangement joins TRBV10-1 to TRBJ1-1; 9 nucleotides agree with TRBD1. The sequenced material came from PBMCs or a T cell subset sorted from them (not recorded which). CDR3 bases: TGCGCCAGCAGTGAGTCGGACAGGGGAGCTTTCTTT. This encodes CASSESDRGAFF.